The 14 T cell receptor beta chains below all came from one sample that was sequenced in a study of beta chain features in type 1 diabetes. Every isolated RNA sample was fully reverse transcribed, so sequencing captured expressed TCRB transcripts. Measured with immunoSEQ multiplex PCR; TCRdb has only the in-frame clones, and not every one. The sample holds roughly 450,000 clones; over 11% are singletons and the top ten take 0.03% to 0.04%. Sequencing was done on a sample of naive CD4+ T cells from blood. The origin of the receptors is a man younger than 40 in good health.

This clone was picked up a small number of times. This chain's CDR3 is CSVGRTGAYNEQFF. CDR3 in DNA: TGCAGCGTTGGGCGGACGGGGGCATACAATGAGCAGTTCTTC. V and J are TRBV29-1 and TRBJ2-1; the D call may be TRBD1 or TRBD2 (6 bases each). V was shortened by 4 bases and J by 4 bases, with 14 bases between the two germline ends. This CDR3 comprises 14 residues. Germline values: CDR1 SQVTM, CDR2 ANQGSEA.

V is TRBV7-8 and J is TRBJ2-1; 10 nucleotides match TRBD1. The germline gives CDR1 SGHVS, CDR2 FQNEAQ. J gave up 2 bases and V 5 bases, and 6 bases lay outside the gene matches. The CDR3 runs to 16 residues. CDR3 sequence (DNA): TGTGCCAGCAGCCTCCGACAGGGGGCCGCCTACAATGAGCAGTTCTTC. It yields the protein CASSLRQGAAYNEQFF.

The chain employs TRBV5-4 and TRBJ1-1, with D uncertain. The CDR3 spans 15 residues. The V gene lost 4 bases and the J gene lost 0 bases, with 13 bases spanning the gap. Germline assignment: CDR1 SGHNT and CDR2 YYREEE (reference sequence). CDR3 sequence: CASSADLTLNTEAFF. DNA for the CDR3: TGTGCCAGCAGCGCGGACCTTACCCTGAACACTGAAGCTTTCTTT.

The CDR3 DNA reads as TGTGCCAGCAGCACCCGACAGGGCCGGGAGACCCAGTACTTC. Translation gives CASSTRQGRETQYF. The V call is TRBV7-2, the J call TRBJ2-5; TRBD1 aligns across 7 bases. CDR3 length: 14 residues. Germline V gene data show CDR1 as SGHTA and CDR2 as FQGNSA. V lost 5 bases, J lost 5 bases, and 8 bases stayed unmatched.

CDR3 loop: CASSLEGLANYGYTF. The CDR3, as DNA: TGTGCCAGCAGCTTGGAGGGCCTAGCTAACTATGGCTACACCTTC. The genes are TRBV5-4 and TRBJ1-2, with unresolved D. V lost 0 bases, J lost 0 bases, and 9 bases lay in between. Germline V gene lookup returns CDR1 SGHNT and CDR2 YYREEE (reference sequence). This CDR3 comprises 15 residues.

This clone has just a few counts. This CDR3 is CSVGVGRTDTQYF. CDR3 sequence (DNA): TGCAGCGTTGGTGTGGGGAGGACAGATACGCAGTATTTT. The chain employs TRBV29-1 and TRBJ2-3; tentatively, D is TRBD2 (6 bases). From germline, CDR1 is SQVTM and CDR2 ANQGSEA. The germline V and J ends were trimmed by 4 bases and 3 bases, with 11 bases remaining between them. The CDR3 spans 13 residues.

V gene TRBV4-2 combines with J gene TRBJ2-3; D remains unclear. The ends were cut back, 3 bases at V and 4 bases at J, with 8 bases in the middle. The CDR3 extends over 13 amino acids. The germline V gene encodes CDR1 LGHNA and CDR2 YNFKEQ. The CDR3 bases are TGTGCCAGCAGCCAGGTCAGGCCAGATACGCAGTATTTT. Residues: CASSQVRPDTQYF.

There are a few counts of this clone. CDR3 DNA sequence: TGTGCCAGCAGCTCATACATGGCTCTGGAGACCCAGTACTTC. This sequence encodes CASSSYMALETQYF. The gene calls are TRBV11-3 and TRBJ2-5; no clear D. The V gene lost 4 bases and the J gene lost 5 bases, with 14 bases spanning the gap. This CDR3 contains 14 residues. Germline CDR1 reads SGHNT; CDR2 reads YENEEA.

The chain carries TRBV6-6 and TRBJ2-3; unclear D gene. This CDR3 is 16 amino acids long. The ends were cut back, 0 bases at V and 0 bases at J, with 10 bases in the middle. Germline-derived CDR1 and CDR2 are MNHNY and SVGAGI (reference sequence). The CDR3 DNA reads as TGTGCCAGCAGTTACTCGCCAGGATCTAGCACAGATACGCAGTATTTT. This codes for CASSYSPGSSTDTQYF.

This clone was counted between two and nine times. V gene TRBV5-1 combines with J gene TRBJ1-1; a possible D gene is TRBD1 (5 bases). This CDR3 region has 13 residues. Trimming took off 0 bases at V and 6 bases at J, with 9 bases between the two ends. The germline V gene encodes CDR1 SGHRS and CDR2 YFSETQ. As DNA, the CDR3 is TGCGCCAGCAGCTTGGCAGGGCGGTCTGAAGCTTTCTTT. It yields the protein CASSLAGRSEAFF.

This clone has just a few counts. The chain recombines TRBV10-3 with TRBJ2-3; the D gene is possibly TRBD2 (9 bases). The ends were cut back, 8 bases at V and 5 bases at J, with 20 bases in the middle. The germline V gene encodes CDR1 ENHRY and CDR2 SYGVKD. CDR3 length equals 15 residues. The CDR3 region has the DNA TGTGCCATCGGAAAGACTAGCGGACAGGGAGATACGCAGTATTTT. This codes for CAIGKTSGQGDTQYF.

This clone has a handful of counts. The rearrangement joins TRBV4-1 to TRBJ1-6, with TRBD1 as a possible D gene (6 bases). Germline CDR1 reads MGHRA; CDR2 reads YSYEKL. V was clipped by 2 bases and J by 6 bases, with 14 bases between them. The CDR3 runs 16 residues. The CDR3 here is CASSQYREFGNSPLHF. Written as DNA, the CDR3 is TGCGCCAGCAGCCAATACAGGGAGTTTGGTAATTCACCCCTCCACTTT.

This chain connects TRBV5-1 to TRBJ2-4; D is unclear. Germline assignment: CDR1 SGHRS and CDR2 YFSETQ. V lost 0 bases and J lost 8, with 9 bases in between. This CDR3 region has 13 residues. CDR3 amino acids: CASSLGKLDIQYF. CDR3 nucleotides: TGCGCCAGCAGCTTGGGGAAGCTAGACATTCAGTACTTC.

This clone has a handful of counts. The V and J genes are TRBV9 and TRBJ2-4; D ambiguous. In germline, CDR1 is SGDLS, CDR2 YYNGEE. The CDR3 is 14 amino acids. V lost 3 bases and J 6 bases, leaving 13 bases between the germline ends. Written as DNA, the CDR3 is TGTGCCAGCAGCGCCTCCTCTGACCTAAACATTCAGTACTTC. As protein: CASSASSDLNIQYF.